These 24 T cell receptor beta chains were all obtained from the same sample, sequenced in a study of T-cell memory formation after mild COVID-19. MiXCR was run by TCRdb on the 5' RACE reads, yielding one entry per CDR3 protein. The sample lists fewer than 350,000 distinct CDR3 sequences; 13% to 15% were seen once. The material sequenced was PBMCs or a T cell subset sorted from them (not recorded which). The receptor set was obtained from a man in his late teens or twenties who had mild COVID-19 (a few samples of this study predate the infection). Cell type and time point are not known.

This chain links TRBV3-1 with TRBJ2-3; no clear D. The germline V gene has CDR1 LGHDT and CDR2 YNNKEL (reference sequence). Deletions cut 6 bases from V and 1 base from J, with 8 bases between. The CDR3 covers 13 residues. CDR3 coding DNA: TGTGCCAGCAGACAACCCGGCACAGATACGCAGTATTTT. Its translation: CASRQPGTDTQYF.

The chain is built from TRBV23-1 and TRBJ2-2; D may be TRBD2 (7 bases). TRBV23-1 is assigned to the ORF class and has an uncertain function. V was trimmed by 3 bases and J by 6 bases, leaving 11 bases between them. The CDR3 consists of 14 residues. This CDR3 reads CASSQRGQAGELFF. CDR3 coding DNA: TGCGCCAGCAGTCAGCGGGGGCAGGCCGGGGAGCTGTTTTTT.

CDR3 bases: TGCGCCAGCAGCGGCACCCCGGGGACAAAACCCGAGAACACTGAAGCTTTCTTT. It encodes CASSGTPGTKPENTEAFF. The chain uses TRBV5-1 and TRBJ1-1; TRBD1 is a possible D gene (6 bases). Trimming removed 4 bases from V and 1 base from J, with 23 bases in between. CDR3 length equals 18 residues. The germline gives CDR1 SGHRS, CDR2 YFSETQ.

The chain is built from TRBV7-2 and TRBJ2-6; 8 nucleotides align to TRBD1. V shed 2 bases, J shed 0 bases, and the junction held 6 bases outside the gene matches. CDR3 length equals 18 residues. The V gene's germline CDR1 is SGHTA and CDR2 FQGNSA. CDR3 protein: CASSLRGQDYSGANVLTF. The CDR3 nucleotides are TGTGCCAGCAGCTTACGGGGACAGGATTACTCTGGGGCCAACGTCCTGACTTTC.

This clonotype came up a few times. This chain connects TRBV12-3 or TRBV12-4 to TRBJ1-3; no clear D gene. Trimming left V 4 bases short and J 0 bases short, with 10 bases between. The CDR3 has 15 residues. As DNA, the CDR3 is TGTGCCAGCAGTTGGTCCGGAAGCTCTGGAAACACCATATATTTT. This translates into CASSWSGSSGNTIYF.

This chain uses TRBV20-1 with TRBJ1-1; tentative D call: TRBD1 (5 bases). The CDR3 totals 12 residues. V gave up 6 bases and J gave up 10 bases, with 18 bases separating them. Germline-derived CDR1 and CDR2 are DFQATT and SNEGSKA (reference sequence). For the CDR3, the DNA is TGCAGTGCCACGGGGGACCCAGCCGGAGCTTTCTTT. Protein: CSATGDPAGAFF.

This clonotype was recorded a few times. The J gene is TRBJ1-5, the V gene TRBV29-1, with D possibly TRBD1 on 5 matching bases. This CDR3 has 13 amino acids. V gave up 8 bases and J gave up 3 bases, with 14 bases separating them. Germline assignment: CDR1 SQVTM and CDR2 ANQGSEA. As DNA, the CDR3 is TGCAGCACTGCTTGGGGCCCCAATCAGCCCCAGCATTTT. This gives the protein CSTAWGPNQPQHF.

This clonotype was picked up a small number of times. V gene TRBV20-1 combines with J gene TRBJ2-5; D gene unclear. Germline-derived CDR1 and CDR2 are DFQATT and SNEGSKA (reference sequence). The CDR3 extends over 11 amino acids. The V end lost 3 bases, the J end lost 4 bases, and 6 bases lay between the germline ends. The CDR3 spells CSARKGETQYF. The CDR3 DNA reads as TGCAGTGCTAGGAAAGGAGAGACCCAGTACTTC.

The chain couples TRBV12-3 or TRBV12-4 to TRBJ2-1; D call uncertain. Trimming removed 0 bases from V and 3 bases from J, with 6 bases in between. The CDR3 is made up of 14 amino acids. CDR3 residues: CASSLAPSYNEQFF. The DNA for the CDR3 is TGTGCCAGCAGTTTAGCCCCGAGCTACAATGAGCAGTTCTTC.

The CDR3 loop reads CASSYDPNTEAFF. The CDR3 bases are TGTGCCAGCAGCTACGATCCGAACACTGAAGCTTTCTTT. This rearrangement joins TRBV7-3 to TRBJ1-1, with D hard to call. The V end was cut by 4 bases, the J end by 1 base, with 7 bases between. The V gene's germline CDR1 is SGHTA and CDR2 FQGTGA. This CDR3 has 13 amino acids.

CDR3 in amino acids: CASHRQGGMNTEAFF. The CDR3 nucleotides are TGTGCCAGCCATCGACAGGGAGGGATGAACACTGAAGCTTTCTTT. The chain couples TRBV7-6 to TRBJ1-1, with 7 bases matching TRBD1. CDR3 length: 15 amino acids. Trimming at V came to 8 bases and at J to 0 bases, leaving 9 bases not matched to a gene. The germline CDR1 and CDR2 sequences are SGHVS and FNYEAQ.

The genes are TRBV27 and TRBJ1-2; the match to TRBD1 covers 8 bases. After removal of 6 bases from V and 4 bases from J, the junction contained 10 bases not matched to a gene. Germline V gene sequence: CDR1 MNHEY, CDR2 SMNVEV (reference sequence). The CDR3 has 15 residues. The CDR3 loop is CASSPRGRPLYGYTF. DNA for the CDR3: TGTGCCAGCAGCCCCAGGGGGCGACCTCTCTATGGCTACACCTTC.

This clonotype was recorded a few times. The chain employs TRBV9 and TRBJ2-7; the D call may be TRBD1 or TRBD2 (6 bases each). Between the trimmed V and J ends, which lost 0 bases and 2 bases, there was a span of 12 bases. The length of the CDR3 is 15 residues. CDR1 SGDLS and CDR2 YYNGEE come from the germline V gene. CDR3 region: CASSVGRGGPYEQYF. The CDR3 DNA reads TGTGCCAGCAGCGTAGGCAGGGGAGGACCCTACGAGCAGTACTTC. Full variable domain (remainder filled in from reference TRBV9 and TRBJ2-7): DSGVTQTPKHLITATGQRVTLRCSPRSGDLSVYWYQQSLDQGLQFLIQYYNGEERAKGNILERFSAQQFPDLHSELNLSSLELGDSALYFCASSVGRGGPYEQYFGPGTRLTVT.

This clonotype was observed a few times. J is TRBJ2-5 and V is TRBV28; D not resolved. The V gene's germline CDR1 is MDHEN and CDR2 SYDVKM. V was shortened by 7 bases and J by 2 bases, with 2 bases between the two germline ends. This CDR3 has 10 amino acids. CDR3 bases: TGTGCCAGCAAACAAGAGACCCAGTACTTC. Protein sequence: CASKQETQYF.

This clonotype has more than one count but fewer than ten. This chain connects TRBV7-9 to TRBJ1-1, with 8 bases matching TRBD1. This CDR3 is built from 17 residues. CDR1 and CDR2 from the germline V gene are SEHNR and FQNEAQ (reference sequence). Trimming cost V 6 bases and J 2 bases; bases outside gene matches: 14. The CDR3: CASRPPLRTGPNTEAFF. CDR3 bases: TGTGCCAGCAGGCCTCCCTTAAGGACAGGGCCCAACACTGAAGCTTTCTTT.

The chain links TRBV3-1 to TRBJ2-2, with 11 bases that match TRBD2. This CDR3 is built from 20 residues. The germline V gene encodes CDR1 LGHDT and CDR2 YNNKEL (reference sequence). The V gene end was trimmed by 4 bases and the J gene end by 4 bases; junction bases not matched to a gene: 17. CDR3 protein: CASSPHGGLAGGSSTGELFF. The CDR3 DNA follows: TGTGCCAGCAGCCCGCATGGAGGGCTAGCGGGGGGCTCGAGCACCGGGGAGCTGTTTTTT.

In its sample, this clonotype was seen a few times. The gene calls are TRBV7-9 and TRBJ1-5, with D uncertain. CDR3 size: 15 residues. Germline V gene data show CDR1 as SEHNR and CDR2 as FQNEAQ (reference sequence). The V gene lost 5 bases and the J gene lost 2 bases, with 13 bases spanning the gap. The CDR3 loop reads CASSQGRIGNQPQHF. The CDR3 DNA follows: TGTGCCAGCAGCCAAGGGCGAATAGGCAATCAGCCCCAGCATTTT.

This clonotype was picked up many times. This sequence joins TRBV20-1 and TRBJ2-5; the match to TRBD2 covers 7 bases. Trimming removed 6 bases from V and 5 bases from J; junction bases left unmatched: 6. The CDR3 consists of 12 residues. Germline V lookup: CDR1 DFQATT, CDR2 SNEGSKA (reference sequence). CDR3 region: CSARLALETQYF. The DNA of the CDR3 is TGCAGTGCCAGACTAGCCTTGGAGACCCAGTACTTC.

This clonotype appeared a few times. The chain combines TRBV18 with TRBJ1-4; the D is unclear. Germline V CDR1 and CDR2: KGHSH, LQKENI. The CDR3 runs 11 residues. V shed 3 bases and J shed 8 bases, with 4 bases lying between them. The CDR3 region has the DNA TGTGCCAGCTCACCGGGGGAAAAACTGTTTTTT. Its translation: CASSPGEKLFF.

This clonotype appeared many times. The V gene is TRBV7-2, the J gene TRBJ1-4; D is unclear. CDR1 and CDR2 from the germline V gene are SGHTA and FQGNSA. The CDR3 loop spans 15 amino acids. V was trimmed by 0 bases and J by 0 bases, leaving 5 bases between them. This CDR3 is CASSLAPATNEKLFF. The CDR3 bases are TGTGCCAGCAGCTTAGCTCCAGCAACTAATGAAAAACTGTTTTTT.

This clonotype came up a few times. The genes are TRBV7-6 and TRBJ2-7, with D perhaps TRBD2 (7 bases). Germline CDR1 is SGHVS and CDR2 is FNYEAQ. V lost 8 bases, J lost 5 bases, and 13 bases lay in between. The CDR3 consists of 12 residues. The CDR3 DNA is TGTGCCAGCGGGGGGCGGGGGAACGAGCAGTACTTC. Its protein is CASGGRGNEQYF.

This clonotype turned up a few times. The V call is TRBV4-1, the J call TRBJ1-1; tentative D call: TRBD1 (5 bases). The CDR3 runs 16 residues. Germline V gives CDR1 MGHRA, CDR2 YSYEKL. The V gene lost 0 bases and the J gene lost 6 bases, with 17 bases spanning the gap. The CDR3 coding sequence is TGCGCCAGCAGCCAAGAGTTGGGAGGCCGGGGGGCTGAAGCTTTCTTT. It codes for CASSQELGGRGAEAFF.

This clonotype was detected only a few times. The genes are TRBV6-1 and TRBJ2-1; TRBD2 aligns across 9 bases. Trimming cost V 0 bases and J 3 bases; bases outside gene matches: 3. This CDR3 contains 16 residues. The germline CDR1 and CDR2 sequences are MNHNS and SASEGT. The CDR3 nucleotides read TGTGCCAGCAGTGAAGCAGTTAGCGGGAGCTACAATGAGCAGTTCTTC. It codes for CASSEAVSGSYNEQFF.

In its sample, this clonotype was seen many times. This sequence joins TRBV4-2 and TRBJ1-6; D uncertain. V was clipped by 3 bases and J by 4 bases, with 10 bases between them. Germline CDR1 is LGHNA and CDR2 is YNFKEQ. CDR3 length: 15 residues. The CDR3: CASSQQDPYNSPLHF. The CDR3 coding sequence is TGTGCCAGCAGCCAGCAGGACCCATATAATTCACCCCTCCACTTT.